Each of the 12 T cell receptor beta chains below was sequenced from the same sample in a study of CD8+ T cells in alopecia areata. cDNA serving as the sequencing template came from extracted, reverse transcribed RNA. Using immunoSEQ multiplex PCR, the repertoire was profiled, and TCRdb retains in-frame clones only, with some absent. The sample has over 110,000 clones; approximately 50% are singletons. The sequencing used CD4+ T cells sorted from blood, collected at week 0. These TCRs come from a human donor with alopecia areata.

The CDR3 is CASSYSWTGGREQFF. The CDR3 DNA follows: TGTGCCAGCAGTTACTCGTGGACAGGGGGCCGTGAGCAGTTCTTC. V gene TRBV6-5 combines with J gene TRBJ2-1; 11 positions match TRBD1. The germline V gene has CDR1 MNHEY and CDR2 SVGAGI. The trim removed 0 bases at V and 9 bases at J, leaving 4 bases unmatched. CDR3 size: 15 residues.

The chain links TRBV4-1 to TRBJ1-2, with D uncertain. Trimming took 0 bases from V and 4 from J, leaving 12 bases between them. CDR1 and CDR2 from the germline V gene are MGHRA and YSYEKL. This CDR3 has 15 residues. CDR3 sequence: CASSQETHRVYGYTF. CDR3 DNA: TGCGCCAGCAGCCAAGAAACCCACAGAGTCTATGGCTACACCTTC.

The chain is built from TRBV11-2 and TRBJ2-1; 8 nucleotides match TRBD1. Germline V CDR1 and CDR2: SGHAT, FQNNGV. V dropped 4 bases and J dropped 12; count of bases not matched to a gene: 14. The CDR3 is 15 residues long. The CDR3 DNA sequence: TGTGCCAGCAGCTCCCCCGGACAGGGTATGCACGGGCAGTTCTTC. This sequence encodes CASSSPGQGMHGQFF.

The genes are TRBV30 and TRBJ1-2; no reliable D call. Trimming pared 1 base from V and 4 bases from J, leaving 10 bases between. This CDR3 comprises 13 residues. The germline V gene has CDR1 GTSNPN and CDR2 SVGIG (reference sequence). The CDR3 protein is CAWSGTDLYGYTF. DNA of the CDR3: TGTGCCTGGAGTGGGACCGATCTCTATGGCTACACCTTC.

V is TRBV19 and J is TRBJ1-1; no firm D call. V shed 3 bases and J shed 4 bases, with 9 bases lying between them. This CDR3 has 13 amino acids. The V gene's germline CDR1 is LNHDA and CDR2 SQIVND (reference sequence). The DNA of the CDR3 is TGTGCCAGTAGTATCGAGTCGGTCACTGAAGCTTTCTTT. Its translation: CASSIESVTEAFF.

This clone was counted only a few times. This chain links TRBV29-1 with TRBJ2-1, with TRBD2 identical over 12 bases. V dropped 7 bases and J dropped 7; count of bases not matched to a gene: 8. The germline gives CDR1 SQVTM, CDR2 ANQGSEA. The CDR3 contains 14 residues. CDR3: CSALTSGSRNEQFF. The CDR3 DNA is TGCAGCGCCCTGACTAGCGGGAGCAGGAATGAGCAGTTCTTC.

The genes are TRBV4-1 and TRBJ2-1, with 7 bases that match TRBD2. In germline, CDR1 is MGHRA, CDR2 YSYEKL. The V and J ends lost 3 bases and 7 bases, in that order; junction bases with no gene match: 9. The CDR3 length is 15 residues. CDR3 coding DNA: TGCGCCAGCAGCCAGGGAGGGCCATATCAGAATGAGCAGTTCTTC. The encoded protein is CASSQGGPYQNEQFF.

Comments on this clone: Sequence at one end of the junction differs from germline and may be a read error. The rearrangement links TRBV7-7 to TRBJ2-5; D is unresolved. Germline V CDR1 and CDR2: SSHAT, FNYEAQ (reference sequence). This CDR3 comprises 13 residues. The CDR3 nucleotides read TGTGCTAGCAGTTACACCGCGCGGGAGACCCAGTACTTC. Protein: CASSYTARETQYF. The full variable domain, completed using reference TRBV7-7 and TRBJ2-5, is GAGVSQSPRYKVTKRGQDVTLRCDPISSHATLYWYQQALGQGPEFLTYFNYEAQPDKSGLPSDRFSAERPEGSISTLTIQRTEQRDSAMYRCASSYTARETQYFGPGTRLLVL.

Only a few counts were recorded for this clone. This sequence joins TRBV7-2 and TRBJ2-5; D is unclear. Trimming pared 2 bases from V and 1 base from J, leaving 5 bases between. CDR1 and CDR2 from the germline V gene are SGHTA and FQGNSA. The CDR3 covers 13 residues. The CDR3 loop is CASSLLGQETQYF. The DNA for the CDR3 is TGTGCCAGCAGCTTATTGGGCCAAGAGACCCAGTACTTC.

J is TRBJ1-2 and V is TRBV4-3; D is ambiguous. V was pared by 5 bases and J by 2 bases, with 12 bases between. Germline V lookup: CDR1 LGHNA, CDR2 YSLEER. The CDR3 sequence is 14 residues long. The CDR3 DNA reads as TGCGCCAGCAGCAAGGATCCGCCCAACTATGGCTACACCTTC. Translated: CASSKDPPNYGYTF.

The rearrangement links TRBV9 to TRBJ1-2, with 9 bases that match TRBD1. Germline assignment: CDR1 SGDLS and CDR2 YYNGEE. J gave up 6 bases and V 5 bases, and 2 bases lay outside the gene matches. The CDR3 is 12 residues long. In DNA form, the CDR3 reads TGTGCCAGCAGGGGACAGGGCGATGGCTACACCTTC. Translating gives CASRGQGDGYTF. Together with reference TRBV9 and TRBJ1-2, the CDR3 gives the full variable domain: DSGVTQTPKHLITATGQRVTLRCSPRSGDLSVYWYQQSLDQGLQFLIQYYNGEERAKGNILERFSAQQFPDLHSELNLSSLELGDSALYFCASRGQGDGYTFGSGTRLTVV.

This clone has just a few counts. The chain recombines TRBV19 with TRBJ2-1, with D unresolved. CDR1 and CDR2 from the germline V gene are LNHDA and SQIVND (reference sequence). The V end lost 2 bases, the J end lost 7 bases, and 15 bases lay between the germline ends. This CDR3 comprises 15 residues. CDR3 sequence reads: CASSIIGPLVNEQFF. In DNA form, the CDR3 reads TGTGCCAGTAGTATAATTGGGCCTTTAGTGAATGAGCAGTTCTTC.